This T cell receptor beta chain was documented in a study of blood T cell repertoires in COVID-19. Study-wide background: Donors in the United States, Italy and Spain gave samples during acute or convalescent COVID-19. PBMCs, B-cell-depleted T cells, or T cells provided the cDNA or gDNA that made up the material.

CDR3 length equals 14 residues. Germline V gene lookup returns CDR1 MNHEY and CDR2 SMNVEV (reference sequence). With 4 bases removed from V and 3 bases from J, the gap between germline ends came to 13 bases. Authors' analysis steps: Amplified reference gene primers provided the basis for estimating nucleated cell counts. Libraries were prepared by immunoSEQ multiplex PCR; TCRdb keeps only in-frame clonotypes and omits some of them. The V and J calls and clone size are taken from that table; D and trimming were inferred from the DNA. The sample consists of under 250,000 clones, almost 90% of them appearing once.

Sequencing input: peripheral blood. This receptor was identified in a woman aged 60-75 years with acute or convalescent COVID-19. The chain combines TRBV27 with TRBJ2-7, with no clear D. The CDR3: CASSSPPNIYEQYF. Written as DNA, the CDR3 is TGTGCCAGCAGTTCCCCACCGAACATCTACGAGCAGTACTTC.